The 13 T cell receptor beta chains reported below all come from one sample, sequenced in a study of early T cells in non-severe SARS-CoV-2 infection. Using its own MiXCR run on the 5' RACE reads, TCRdb lists one record per CDR3 protein. The sample lists fewer than 55,000 distinct CDR3 sequences, around a tenth seen once, with 4% to 5% in the top ten. Material: whole blood. The receptor source for this set is an adult who was a healthcare worker with PCR-confirmed SARS-CoV-2 infection or an uninfected control (not recorded which).

This clonotype has a handful of counts. This chain links TRBV6-1 with TRBJ2-3, with D possibly being TRBD2 (5 bases). Germline V CDR1 and CDR2: MNHNS, SASEGT. The ends were cut back, 5 bases at V and 6 bases at J, with 18 bases in the middle. The CDR3 has 15 amino acids. CDR3 in DNA: TGTGCCAGCAGTCCCCCGCGGGCCCTGTGGGATACGCAGTATTTT. Translated: CASSPPRALWDTQYF.

This clonotype was counted at least ten times. This chain connects TRBV20-1 to TRBJ2-7; D not certain. The CDR3 loop spans 11 amino acids. Per germline, CDR1 DFQATT and CDR2 SNEGSKA (reference sequence). V shed 2 bases and J shed 1 base, with 3 bases lying between them. This chain's CDR3 is CSARQSYEQYF. The DNA for the CDR3 is TGCAGTGCTAGACAGTCCTACGAGCAGTACTTC.

This clonotype has ten or more counts. The chain employs TRBV6-5 and TRBJ2-7; perhaps TRBD1 as D (5 bases). This CDR3 has 12 residues. V shed 4 bases and J shed 4 bases, with 8 bases lying between them. Looked up from germline, CDR1 is MNHEY and CDR2 is SVGAGI. Here the CDR3 reads CASSSDKYEQYF. CDR3 DNA: TGTGCCAGCAGTTCGGACAAGTACGAGCAGTACTTC.

In its sample, this clonotype was seen many times. The J gene is TRBJ1-1, the V gene TRBV6-2 or TRBV6-3; 7 bases agree with TRBD1. CDR1 MNHEY and CDR2 SVGEGT come from the germline V gene. After removal of 2 bases from V and 11 bases from J, the junction contained 8 bases not matched to a gene. CDR3 size: 13 residues. CDR3 residues: CASSYEQGSSAFF. For the CDR3, the DNA is TGTGCCAGCAGTTACGAACAGGGGAGTTCTGCTTTCTTT.

This clonotype has more than one count but fewer than ten. The V and J genes are TRBV5-6 and TRBJ2-3; no reliable D call. The CDR3 sequence is 16 residues long. Germline CDR1 is SGHDT and CDR2 is YYEEEE. Trimming stripped 6 bases from V and 2 bases from J, with 19 bases between. The CDR3 loop is CASNSFSTLSTDTQYF. As DNA, the CDR3 is TGTGCCAGCAACTCATTCAGTACCCTTTCCACAGATACGCAGTATTTT.

Comments on this clonotype: This may arise from a read error, as a much more abundant clone is one base away. The CDR3 region is CASMASGGQTSADTQYF. DNA of the CDR3: TGTGCCAGCATGGCTAGCGGGGGGCAGACTAGCGCAGATACGCAGTATTTT. The rearrangement joins TRBV2 to TRBJ2-3; 11 nucleotides match TRBD2. This CDR3 is 17 amino acids long. The V and J ends lost 7 bases and 4 bases, in that order; junction bases with no gene match: 13. Germline values: CDR1 SNHLY, CDR2 FYNNEI.

This clonotype was seen at least ten times. This CDR3 is CASSLAKGQGTLFF. CDR3 DNA sequence: TGTGCCAGCAGCTTAGCTAAGGGACAGGGAACGCTGTTTTTT. The chain is built from TRBV7-6 and TRBJ1-4; 9 positions agree with TRBD1. Germline V lookup: CDR1 SGHVS, CDR2 FNYEAQ. This CDR3 spans 14 amino acids. V shed 0 bases and J 14 bases; nucleotides not matched to a gene: 7.

This clonotype was observed at least ten times. The V and J genes are TRBV5-6 and TRBJ2-7; TRBD2 aligns across 8 bases. V lost 4 bases to trimming and J lost 0 bases; unmatched junction nucleotides: 12. The germline gives CDR1 SGHDT, CDR2 YYEEEE. This CDR3 is built from 17 residues. The CDR3 DNA sequence: TGTGCCAGCAGCCTCCTTTCTACAAGCGGGGGCTCCTACGAGCAGTACTTC. It is translated as CASSLLSTSGGSYEQYF.

The V and J genes are TRBV6-6 and TRBJ1-2; a possible D gene is TRBD1 (5 bases). The CDR3 consists of 14 residues. Germline CDR1 MNHNY, CDR2 SVGAGI (reference sequence). Trimming removed 2 bases from V and 1 base from J, with 8 bases in between. This chain's CDR3 is CASSYQGDNYGYTF. In DNA form, the CDR3 reads TGTGCCAGCAGTTACCAGGGTGATAACTATGGCTACACCTTC.

This clonotype has at least ten counts. The chain couples TRBV7-8 to TRBJ2-1, with 9 positions matching TRBD1. Germline-derived CDR1 and CDR2 are SGHVS and FQNEAQ. The CDR3 runs 17 residues. V lost 2 bases and J lost 5; bases outside the gene matches: 10. CDR3 coding DNA: TGTGCCAGCAGCTTACTAAAGGGACAGGGCACTAACAATGAGCAGTTCTTC. As protein: CASSLLKGQGTNNEQFF.

The V call is TRBV27, the J call TRBJ2-6; a weak D match, TRBD2 (6 bases). The V end was cut by 7 bases, the J end by 0 bases, with 19 bases between. Germline loops: CDR1 MNHEY, CDR2 SMNVEV (reference sequence). This CDR3 comprises 18 residues. The CDR3 nucleotides are TGTGCCAGCACCCCCAGGGACTTCTACGGCTCTGGGGCCAACGTCCTGACTTTC. It specifies CASTPRDFYGSGANVLTF. Variable domain in full (rest from reference TRBV27 and TRBJ2-6): EAQVTQNPRYLITVTGKKLTVTCSQNMNHEYMSWYRQDPGLGLRQIYYSMNVEVTDKGDVPEGYKVSRKEKRNFPLILESPSPNQTSLYFCASTPRDFYGSGANVLTFGAGSRLTVL.

This clonotype was detected ten times or more. V is TRBV18 and J is TRBJ1-2; TRBD1 aligns across 7 bases. CDR1 and CDR2 from the germline V gene are KGHSH and LQKENI. Unmatched junction bases numbered 15, after V lost 2 bases and J lost 0 bases. This CDR3 region has 19 residues. CDR3 in amino acids: CASSPDRFQGTAPNYGYTF. CDR3 sequence (DNA): TGTGCCAGCTCACCAGATCGCTTCCAAGGGACAGCACCTAACTATGGCTACACCTTC.

This clonotype occurred many times. This chain connects TRBV7-2 to TRBJ1-2; D not resolved. The CDR3 length is 14 residues. V lost 3 bases and J lost 7, with 15 bases in between. The germline CDR1 and CDR2 sequences are SGHTA and FQGNSA. The CDR3 DNA follows: TGTGCCAGCAGCTTCGTTACAGAGGGCGGTGGCTACACCTTC. Its protein is CASSFVTEGGGYTF.